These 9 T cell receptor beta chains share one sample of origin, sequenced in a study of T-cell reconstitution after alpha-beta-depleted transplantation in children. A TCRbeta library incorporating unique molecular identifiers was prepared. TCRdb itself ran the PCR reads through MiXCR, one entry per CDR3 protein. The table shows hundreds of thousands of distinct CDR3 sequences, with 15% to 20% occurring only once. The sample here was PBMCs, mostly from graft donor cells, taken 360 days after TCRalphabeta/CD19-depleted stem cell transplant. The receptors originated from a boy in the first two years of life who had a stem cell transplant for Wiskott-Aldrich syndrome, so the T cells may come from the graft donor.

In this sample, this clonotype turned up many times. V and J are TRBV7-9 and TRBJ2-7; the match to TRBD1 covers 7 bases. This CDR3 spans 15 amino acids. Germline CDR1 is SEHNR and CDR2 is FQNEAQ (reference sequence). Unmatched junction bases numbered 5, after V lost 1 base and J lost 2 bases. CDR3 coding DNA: TGTGCCAGCAGCTTAGTTGTTGGGACAGCCTACGAGCAGTACTTC. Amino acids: CASSLVVGTAYEQYF.

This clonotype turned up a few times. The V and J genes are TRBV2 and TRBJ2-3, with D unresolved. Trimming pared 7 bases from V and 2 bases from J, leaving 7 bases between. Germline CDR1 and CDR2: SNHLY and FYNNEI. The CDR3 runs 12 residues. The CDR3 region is CASTLLTDTQYF. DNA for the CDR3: TGTGCCAGCACGTTGCTCACAGATACGCAGTATTTT.

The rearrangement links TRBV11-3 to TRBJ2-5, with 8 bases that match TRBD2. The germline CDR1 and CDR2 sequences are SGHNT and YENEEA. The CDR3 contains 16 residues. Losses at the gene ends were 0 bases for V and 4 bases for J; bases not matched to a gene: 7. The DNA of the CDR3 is TGTGCCAGCAGCTTAGATAGGGCGGGGGGTCGAGAGACCCAGTACTTC. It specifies CASSLDRAGGRETQYF.

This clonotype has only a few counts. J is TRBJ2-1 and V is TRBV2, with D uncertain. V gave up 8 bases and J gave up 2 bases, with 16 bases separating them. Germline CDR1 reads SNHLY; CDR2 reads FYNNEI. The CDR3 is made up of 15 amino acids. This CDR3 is CASGPTVFTYNEQFF. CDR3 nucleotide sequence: TGTGCCAGCGGCCCCACAGTGTTTACCTACAATGAGCAGTTCTTC.

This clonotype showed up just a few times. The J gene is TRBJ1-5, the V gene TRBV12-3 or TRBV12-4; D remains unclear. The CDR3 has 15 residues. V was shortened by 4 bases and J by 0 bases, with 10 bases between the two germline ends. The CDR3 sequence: CASSSEFYSNQPQHF. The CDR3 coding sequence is TGTGCCAGCAGTTCGGAGTTCTATAGCAATCAGCCCCAGCATTTT.

CDR3: CASSAKGRSEYEQFF. CDR3 DNA sequence: TGTGCCAGCAGCGCAAAGGGCAGGTCGGAGTATGAGCAGTTCTTC. The J gene is TRBJ2-1, the V gene TRBV5-4; unclear D gene. Deletions cut 4 bases from V and 8 bases from J, with 19 bases between. The CDR3 sequence is 15 residues long. Germline V lookup: CDR1 SGHNT, CDR2 YYREEE (reference sequence).

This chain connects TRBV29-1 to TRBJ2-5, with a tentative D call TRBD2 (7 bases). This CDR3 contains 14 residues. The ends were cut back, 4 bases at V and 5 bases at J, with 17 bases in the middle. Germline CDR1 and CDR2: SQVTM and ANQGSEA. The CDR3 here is CSVVAGAGKETQYF. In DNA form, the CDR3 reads TGCAGCGTTGTGGCGGGGGCGGGAAAGGAGACCCAGTACTTC.

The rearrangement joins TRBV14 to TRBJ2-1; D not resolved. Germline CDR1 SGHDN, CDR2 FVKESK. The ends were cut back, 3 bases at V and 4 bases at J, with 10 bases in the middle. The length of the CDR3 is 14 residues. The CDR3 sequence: CASSQLDWYNEQFF. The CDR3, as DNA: TGTGCCAGCAGCCAGCTAGACTGGTACAATGAGCAGTTCTTC.

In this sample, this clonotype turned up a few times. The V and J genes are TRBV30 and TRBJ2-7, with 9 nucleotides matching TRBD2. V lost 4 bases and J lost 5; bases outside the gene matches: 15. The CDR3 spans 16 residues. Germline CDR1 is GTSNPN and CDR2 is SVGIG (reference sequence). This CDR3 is CAWNPLAGLGSNEQYF. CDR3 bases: TGTGCCTGGAATCCTCTAGCGGGATTGGGTAGTAACGAGCAGTACTTC.